This T cell receptor beta chain comes out of a study of blood T cells in healthy people across ages. Whole-study findings and limits: Naive T cell percentage strongly correlated with TCR beta diversity. Donors of long life had a larger count of naive CD4+ cells and greater diversity than aged donors.

Peripheral blood was drawn, ten milliliters per donor. Researchers isolated at least 6 million PBMCs per sample. Trimming took 1 base from V and 5 from J, leaving 14 bases between them. This CDR3 is 14 amino acids long. The germline CDR1 and CDR2 sequences are SQVTM and ANQGSEA. Concerning this clonotype itself: Its antigen is unknown.

Combining a sample-barcoded 5' primer with a J-beta primer mix, a second PCR ran for roughly 7 to 12 cycles. TCRdb processed the 5' RACE reads anew with MiXCR; each CDR3 protein has one entry. The top ten clones hold roughly 6.3% of a sample with about 1.4 million distinct CDR3 sequences, 59% of them seen once. The origin of this receptor is a man younger than 35 in good health. The sample consisted of blood. The gene calls are TRBV29-1 and TRBJ2-5; weak D call: TRBD1 (6 bases). CDR3 amino acids: CSVEVPRGRETQYF. The CDR3, as DNA: TGCAGCGTTGAAGTACCCAGGGGAAGGGAGACCCAGTACTTC.